A selection of T cell receptor beta chains follows, all from one sample in a study of T cell changes during pregnancy in multiple sclerosis. The repertoire was sequenced with immunoSEQ multiplex PCR; TCRdb's copy has only in-frame clones and lacks some. Among roughly 60,000 clones listed, about 91% were seen once. Sample: peripheral blood, taken before pregnancy. Every receptor here comes from a female donor with multiple sclerosis, enrolled in a pregnancy study. Each CDR3 is given without its conserved first and last residue. Fields, in order: V gene, CDR3 protein.

TRBV11-2 ASSLGLAGGQETQY
TRBV7-9 ASSPTTMNTEAF
TRBV7-9 ASSPIRQGFYGYT
TRBV4-2 ASSQTGLGRSPLH
TRBV9 ASSVVHLGELF
TRBV5-5 ASGAQGPYGYT
TRBV18 ASSPTGVLGNTIY
TRBV19 ASSLGDRAIVYT
TRBV4-1 ASSQPPQGAHTEAF
TRBV19 ASSIGTAPRETQY
TRBV27 ASKQAGTGGTQPQH
TRBV6-5 ASSRTGPWGYT
TRBV7-5 VRSVSQYRDPNTEAF
TRBV7-2 ASSTRTSGGPQEQF
TRBV5-1 ASSFPGTAHQPQH
TRBV5-4 ASSLAGGADNEQF
TRBV25-1 ASSESGGIVQETQY
TRBV4-1 ASSHGPSYEQY
TRBV6-5 ASSYLGATNTGELF
TRBV11-1 ASSLGLRDSSYNSPLH
TRBV6-4 ASSVSGGAGEQY
TRBV6-1 ASSEGQGADTQY
TRBV28 ASSRGERQPQH
TRBV9 ASSALQGGTQY
TRBV5-1 ASSLTALSYEQY
TRBV4-1 ASSQERVNLRLLGYT
TRBV6-5 ASSYSRTANSPLH
TRBV4-3 ASSQGTGLGSYNEQF
TRBV5-4 ASSLGTSREDEQY
TRBV6-4 AREEGRGFPGANVLT
TRBV10-1 ASSEPTGSHEQY
TRBV19 ASSIPLGGDLTNEKLF
TRBV7-9 ASSLEDSGATNEKLF
TRBV7-3 ASSISDSFSTEAF
TRBV5-5 ASRQRLAGGTDTQY
TRBV7-2 ASSLAGRGNQPQH